This TCR beta chain emerged from a study of technical replicates of blood from a handful of donors. The repertoire was sequenced with immunoSEQ multiplex PCR; TCRdb's copy has only in-frame clones and lacks some. This sample has 60,000 to 80,000 clones, with roughly 90% found just once. Germline CDR1 MNHEY, CDR2 SVGAGI. V was trimmed by 2 bases and J by 4 bases, leaving 8 bases between them. The CDR3 extends over 13 amino acids. The source of this sequence is a human donor in good health. Some clones in this sample may be carry-over from other donors' samples. V is TRBV6-5 and J is TRBJ1-1; D gene unclear. Sequenced material: PBMCs. CDR3 nucleotides: TGTGCCAGCAGTTACCGGCAGGCCACTGAAGCTTTCTTT. It codes for CASSYRQATEAFF.